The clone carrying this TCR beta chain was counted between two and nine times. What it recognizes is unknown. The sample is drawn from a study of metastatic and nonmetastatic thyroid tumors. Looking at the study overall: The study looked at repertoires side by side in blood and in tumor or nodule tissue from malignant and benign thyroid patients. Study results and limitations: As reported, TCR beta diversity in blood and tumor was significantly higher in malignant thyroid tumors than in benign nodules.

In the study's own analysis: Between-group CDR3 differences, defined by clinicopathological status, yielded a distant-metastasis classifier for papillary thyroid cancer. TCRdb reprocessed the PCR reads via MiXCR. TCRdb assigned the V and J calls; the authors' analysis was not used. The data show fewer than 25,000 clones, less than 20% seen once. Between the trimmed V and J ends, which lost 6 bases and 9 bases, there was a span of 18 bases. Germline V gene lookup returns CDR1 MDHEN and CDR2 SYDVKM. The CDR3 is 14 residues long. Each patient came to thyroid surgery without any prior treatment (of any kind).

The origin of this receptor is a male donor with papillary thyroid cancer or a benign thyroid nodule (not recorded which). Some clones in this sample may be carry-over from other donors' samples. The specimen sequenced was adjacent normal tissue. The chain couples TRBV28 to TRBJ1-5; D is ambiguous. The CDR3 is CASSPTDGFSPQHF. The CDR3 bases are TGTGCCAGCAGCCCAACAGATGGGTTTTCGCCCCAGCATTTT.